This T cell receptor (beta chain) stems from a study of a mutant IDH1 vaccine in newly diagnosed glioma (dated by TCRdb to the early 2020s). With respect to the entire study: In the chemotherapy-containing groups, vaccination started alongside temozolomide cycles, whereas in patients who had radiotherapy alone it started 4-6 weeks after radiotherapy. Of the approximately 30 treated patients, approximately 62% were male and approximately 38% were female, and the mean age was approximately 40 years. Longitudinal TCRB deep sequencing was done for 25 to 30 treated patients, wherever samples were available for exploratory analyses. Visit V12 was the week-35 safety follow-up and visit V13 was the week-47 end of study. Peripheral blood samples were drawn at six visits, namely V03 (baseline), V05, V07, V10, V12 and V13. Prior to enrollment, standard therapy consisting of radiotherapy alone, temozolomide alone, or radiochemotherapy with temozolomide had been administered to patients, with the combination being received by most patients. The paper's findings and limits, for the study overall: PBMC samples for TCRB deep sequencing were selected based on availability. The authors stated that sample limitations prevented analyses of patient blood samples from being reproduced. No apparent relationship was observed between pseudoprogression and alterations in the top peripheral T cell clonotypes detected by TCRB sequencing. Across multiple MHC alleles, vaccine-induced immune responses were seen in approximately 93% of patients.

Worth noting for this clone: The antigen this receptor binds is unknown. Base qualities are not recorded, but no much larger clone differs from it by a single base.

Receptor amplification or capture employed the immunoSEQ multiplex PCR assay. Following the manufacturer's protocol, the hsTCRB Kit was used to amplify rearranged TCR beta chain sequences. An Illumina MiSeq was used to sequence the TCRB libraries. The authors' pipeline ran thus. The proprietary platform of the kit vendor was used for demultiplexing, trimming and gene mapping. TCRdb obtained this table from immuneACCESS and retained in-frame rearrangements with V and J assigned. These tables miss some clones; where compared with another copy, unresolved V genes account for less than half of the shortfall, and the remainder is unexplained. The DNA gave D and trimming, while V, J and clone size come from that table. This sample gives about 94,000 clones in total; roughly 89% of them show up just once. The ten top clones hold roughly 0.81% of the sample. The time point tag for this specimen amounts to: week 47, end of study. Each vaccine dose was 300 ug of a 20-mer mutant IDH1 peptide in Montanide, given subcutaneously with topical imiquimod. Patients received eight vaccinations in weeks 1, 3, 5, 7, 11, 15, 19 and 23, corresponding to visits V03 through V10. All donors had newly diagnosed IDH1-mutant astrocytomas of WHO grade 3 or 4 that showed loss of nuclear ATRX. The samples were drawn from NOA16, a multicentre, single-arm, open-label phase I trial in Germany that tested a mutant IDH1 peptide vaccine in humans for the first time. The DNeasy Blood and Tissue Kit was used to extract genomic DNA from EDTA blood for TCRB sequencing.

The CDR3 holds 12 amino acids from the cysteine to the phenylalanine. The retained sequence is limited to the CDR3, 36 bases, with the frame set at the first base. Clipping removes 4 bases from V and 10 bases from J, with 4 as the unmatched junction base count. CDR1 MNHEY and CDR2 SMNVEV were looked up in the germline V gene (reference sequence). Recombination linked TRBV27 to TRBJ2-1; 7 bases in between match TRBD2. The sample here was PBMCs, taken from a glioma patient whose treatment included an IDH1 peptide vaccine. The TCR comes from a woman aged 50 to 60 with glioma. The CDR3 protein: CASSSLAAEQFF. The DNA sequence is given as TGTGCCAGCAGTTCCCTAGCGGCCGAGCAGTTCTTC.